The rows below give T cell receptor beta chains drawn from one sample of a study of cytomegalovirus exposure and HLA in healthy donors. Repertoires were generated with immunoSEQ multiplex PCR, while TCRdb's copy carries only in-frame clones and drops some. The sample spans over 150,000 clones; the ten largest clones claim less than 0.9%. The sequenced sample consisted of PBMCs. These TCRs come from a boy aged 5-17 years in good health and CMV-seronegative. Each CDR3 is given with its conserved first and last residue. A D gene is named only where the DNA matches it firmly.

CDR3aa	CDR3nt	d_gene	j_gene	v_gene
CAWSRDRGPGANVLTF	TGTGCCTGGAGTAGGGACAGGGGGCCCGGGGCCAACGTCCTGACTTTC	TRBD1	TRBJ2-6	TRBV30
CASSFNLAGPETQYF	TGTGCCAGCAGCTTTAATCTAGCGGGGCCAGAGACCCAGTACTTC	TRBD2	TRBJ2-5	TRBV7-8
CAWSVGQGRSGEQYF	TGTGCCTGGAGTGTCGGACAGGGTAGGTCAGGCGAGCAGTACTTC	TRBD1	TRBJ2-7	TRBV30
CASRGTEYEQYF	TGTGCCAGCAGAGGGACAGAGTACGAGCAGTACTTC	TRBD1	TRBJ2-7	TRBV2
CASSTRQGQPQHF	TGTGCCAGCAGCACCCGACAGGGCCAGCCCCAGCATTTT	TRBD1	TRBJ1-5	TRBV7-3
CASSLAPQTGSYGYTF	TGCGCCAGCAGCTTGGCCCCTCAGACAGGGAGCTATGGCTACACCTTC	TRBD1	TRBJ1-2	TRBV5-1
CASSSDRGTNEQFF	TGTGCCAGCAGCTCCGACAGGGGTACCAATGAGCAGTTCTTC	TRBD1	TRBJ2-1	TRBV7-2
CASSGGLLAGARETQYF	TGTGCCAGCAGTGGGGGGTTGTTAGCGGGGGCAAGAGAGACCCAGTACTTC	TRBD2	TRBJ2-5	TRBV2
CASRTSSYNSPLHF	TGTGCCAGCAGGACAAGCTCCTATAATTCACCCCTCCACTTT	.	TRBJ1-6	TRBV6-5
CASTPPGGEQFF	TGTGCCAGTACACCCCCCGGAGGTGAGCAGTTCTTC	.	TRBJ2-1	TRBV7-9
CASSTGTSGGASDTQYF	TGTGCCAGCAGTACGGGGACTAGCGGGGGGGCCTCAGATACGCAGTATTTT	TRBD2	TRBJ2-3	TRBV27
CASSSNSGGRSDYEQYF	TGTGCCAGCAGCTCAAATTCCGGGGGGCGATCCGACTACGAGCAGTACTTC	.	TRBJ2-7	TRBV11-2
CASSRGEVAKNIQYF	TGTGCCAGCAGCCGCGGCGAAGTAGCCAAAAACATTCAGTACTTC	.	TRBJ2-4	TRBV6-5
CASSQAETGAAYGYTF	TGCGCCAGCAGCCAAGCTGAGACAGGGGCAGCCTATGGCTACACCTTC	TRBD1	TRBJ1-2	TRBV4-3
CASSLGVRWRGGDNEQFF	TGTGCCAGCAGCTTAGGTGTTAGGTGGCGGGGGGGCGACAATGAGCAGTTCTTC	TRBD2	TRBJ2-1	TRBV7-8
CASRSRGAESWNTGELFF	TGCGCCAGCCGGAGTCGGGGGGCCGAGTCTTGGAACACCGGGGAGCTGTTTTTT	.	TRBJ2-2	TRBV4-1
CASSPDSYQETQYF	TGCGCCAGCAGCCCCGACAGCTACCAAGAGACCCAGTACTTC	.	TRBJ2-5	TRBV5-1
CASSLNRGSETQYF	TGTGCCAGCTCCTTAAACCGGGGTTCGGAGACCCAGTACTTC	.	TRBJ2-5	TRBV18
CASSLGKTYEQYF	TGCGCCAGCAGCTTGGGTAAAACCTACGAGCAGTACTTC	.	TRBJ2-7	TRBV5-1
CASSQREGVPYNEQFF	TGCGCCAGCAGCCAGAGGGAGGGGGTGCCCTACAATGAGCAGTTCTTC	.	TRBJ2-1	TRBV4-3
CASSRAGGAGVGAEAFF	TGTGCCAGTAGTCGAGCTGGGGGGGCGGGGGTCGGGGCTGAAGCTTTCTTT	.	TRBJ1-1	TRBV19
CASSRNPQDLRAGELFF	TGTGCCAGCAGCAGGAACCCACAGGACCTAAGGGCCGGGGAGCTGTTTTTT	.	TRBJ2-2	TRBV11-2
CASSERDISVPDTQYF	TGTGCCAGCAGTGAAAGAGACATCTCCGTCCCAGATACGCAGTATTTT	.	TRBJ2-3	TRBV6-1
CASSADFGGHSGNTIYF	TGTGCCAGCAGCGCCGACTTTGGGGGACACTCTGGAAACACCATATATTTT	.	TRBJ1-3	TRBV9
CASGRAFGQETQYF	TGCGCCAGCGGGAGAGCCTTTGGGCAAGAGACCCAGTACTTC	.	TRBJ2-5	TRBV4-1
CASTQGLGGTVEAFF	TGTGCCAGTACCCAGGGGCTAGGGGGGACAGTTGAAGCTTTCTTT	TRBD1	TRBJ1-1	TRBV19
CASSLRARTSIVGNEQFF	TGTGCCAGCAGCCTCCGCGCGCGGACTAGCATAGTCGGCAATGAGCAGTTCTTC	TRBD2	TRBJ2-1	TRBV11-2
CASSPVRGAGNTIYF	TGTGCCAGCTCACCAGTCCGGGGGGCTGGAAACACCATATATTTT	.	TRBJ1-3	TRBV18
CASSAKQVYGYTF	TGTGCCAGCTCAGCCAAACAGGTCTATGGCTACACCTTC	.	TRBJ1-2	TRBV18
CATSREDRVGEKLFF	TGTGCCACCAGCAGAGAGGACAGGGTTGGTGAAAAACTGTTTTTT	TRBD1	TRBJ1-4	TRBV15
CASRERARVPDTQYF	TGTGCCAGCAGGGAGCGGGCGCGGGTCCCAGATACGCAGTATTTT	.	TRBJ2-3	TRBV2
CASSEDRSYTDTQYF	TGTGCCAGCAGTGAGGACAGATCTTACACAGATACGCAGTATTTT	.	TRBJ2-3	TRBV6-1
CASSQGTGNGHEQFF	TGTGCCAGCAGTCAGGGGACAGGTAATGGCCATGAGCAGTTCTTC	TRBD1	TRBJ2-1	TRBV6-4
CAWSFGLAPSTDTQYF	TGTGCCTGGAGTTTCGGTCTAGCCCCTAGCACAGATACGCAGTATTTT	.	TRBJ2-3	TRBV30
CASSVGGRVVSGNTIYF	TGTGCCAGCAGCGTAGGAGGAAGAGTCGTCTCTGGAAACACCATATATTTT	.	TRBJ1-3	TRBV9
CASSDGGSGNTIYF	TGTGCCAGCAGCGATGGGGGGTCTGGAAACACCATATATTTT	.	TRBJ1-3	TRBV9
CAISRTGPRQETQYF	TGTGCCATCAGCCGGACAGGGCCGAGACAAGAGACCCAGTACTTC	TRBD1	TRBJ2-5	TRBV10-3
CASSDGQGIPPFETQYF	TGTGCCAGCAGTGATGGACAGGGAATCCCCCCTTTCGAGACCCAGTACTTC	TRBD1	TRBJ2-5	TRBV6-1
CASSLQGGGIAEQFF	TGTGCCAGCAGCTTACAGGGCGGGGGGATCGCTGAGCAGTTCTTC	TRBD2	TRBJ2-1	TRBV7-3
CASEKDSATGNTIYF	TGTGCCAGTGAGAAGGACAGTGCTACTGGAAACACCATATATTTT	.	TRBJ1-3	TRBV19
CASSKGTGWTGELFF	TGCGCCAGCAGCAAAGGGACAGGGTGGACCGGGGAGCTGTTTTTT	TRBD1	TRBJ2-2	TRBV5-1
CASSYSGQDNYGYTF	TGTGCCAGCAGTTACTCGGGACAGGATAACTATGGCTACACCTTC	TRBD1	TRBJ1-2	TRBV6-5
CASSGRRGGAYEQYF	TGTGCCAGCAGCGGCAGGCGCGGGGGGGCCTACGAGCAGTACTTC	TRBD2	TRBJ2-7	TRBV7-6
CTSSQGLAGGNTDTQYF	TGCACCAGCAGCCAAGGACTAGCGGGGGGAAACACAGATACGCAGTATTTT	.	TRBJ2-3	TRBV1
CASSLGSGGHTDTQYF	TGTGCCAGCAGCCTAGGTAGCGGGGGGCACACAGATACGCAGTATTTT	TRBD2	TRBJ2-3	TRBV11-3
CASGGGGTEAFF	TGTGCCAGCGGGGGAGGCGGCACTGAAGCTTTCTTT	.	TRBJ1-1	TRBV2
CASSPTGAYGYTF	TGTGCCAGCAGCCCGACAGGGGCCTATGGCTACACCTTC	TRBD1	TRBJ1-2	TRBV5-6